These T cell receptor beta chains were read from a single sample in a study of cytotoxic CD8 clonotypes in ibrutinib-treated CLL. Profiled with immunoSEQ multiplex PCR; TCRdb holds only in-frame clones, not every one. Found here are approximately 25,000 clones, 65% to 70% of them singletons; the top ten hold 51%. Sample: PBMCs, taken at disease progression, from a patient treated with ibrutinib. All receptors derive from a human donor with chronic lymphocytic leukemia. Both conserved end residues are part of each CDR3. D genes are given only for firm matches. Not all rows give a size; the values are once, few, many and, for expanded clones, a class.

DNA: TGTGCCAGCAGTTTGGGACAGGGGGCATCTTTCTTT; CDR3: CASSLGQGASFF; size: -; D: TRBD1; J: TRBJ1-1; V: TRBV6-5
DNA: TGTGCCAGTAGTCCCCCGGGGGAAGAGCAGTTCTTC; CDR3: CASSPPGEEQFF; size: -; D: -; J: TRBJ2-1; V: TRBV19
DNA: TGTGCCAGCTCACCGGAGAGTAACTATGGCTACACCTTC; CDR3: CASSPESNYGYTF; size: few; D: -; J: TRBJ1-2; V: TRBV18
DNA: TGTGCCAGCAGCTTAGCGCCCAGCGGGGGGGCGGAGATATCCTCGCAGTATTTT; CDR3: CASSLAPSGGAEISSQYF; size: -; D: TRBD2; J: TRBJ2-3; V: TRBV7-6
DNA: TGCAGCGTGGCGGCAGGGGGCGAGGAGACCCAGTACTTC; CDR3: CSVAAGGEETQYF; size: -; D: TRBD1; J: TRBJ2-5; V: TRBV29-1
DNA: TGTGCCAGCAGCTCCTCCTACGAGCAGTACTTC; CDR3: CASSSSYEQYF; size: -; D: -; J: TRBJ2-7; V: TRBV21-1
DNA: TGTGCCAGTTCACAGGGAACCTACGAGCAGTACTTC; CDR3: CASSQGTYEQYF; size: -; D: -; J: TRBJ2-7; V: TRBV19
DNA: TGCGCCAGCAGCGCACATGATCCTACCTATGGCTACACCTTC; CDR3: CASSAHDPTYGYTF; size: once; D: -; J: TRBJ1-2; V: TRBV5-1
DNA: TGTGCCTGGAGGGTGACTAGCGGGGGGGGTGAGCAGTTCTTC; CDR3: CAWRVTSGGGEQFF; size: -; D: TRBD2; J: TRBJ2-1; V: TRBV30
DNA: TGTGCCAGCAGCCTGGTCCACTCCTACGAGCAGTACTTC; CDR3: CASSLVHSYEQYF; size: -; D: -; J: TRBJ2-7; V: TRBV11-3
DNA: TGTGCCAGCAGCAAAAAGGGACTAGCGGGGGGGAACCAAGAGACCCAGTACTTC; CDR3: CASSKKGLAGGNQETQYF; size: once; D: -; J: TRBJ2-5; V: TRBV21-1
DNA: TGCAGCGTTGCCGGGACTAGCGGGACAGATACGCAGTATTTT; CDR3: CSVAGTSGTDTQYF; size: -; D: TRBD2; J: TRBJ2-3; V: TRBV29-1
DNA: TGTGCCAGCAGCCAAGGAGTTAACTATGGCTACACCTTC; CDR3: CASSQGVNYGYTF; size: few; D: -; J: TRBJ1-2; V: TRBV4-2
DNA: TGTGCCAGCAGCTCCGGGTCTGGGGCCAACGTCCTGACTTTC; CDR3: CASSSGSGANVLTF; size: -; D: -; J: TRBJ2-6; V: TRBV7-3
DNA: TGCGCCAGCAGACGGACTAGCGGGGACTCCTACGAGCAGTACTTC; CDR3: CASRRTSGDSYEQYF; size: few; D: TRBD2; J: TRBJ2-7; V: TRBV5-1
DNA: TGCAGCGTGGCGGAGGGAGATACGCAGTATTTT; CDR3: CSVAEGDTQYF; size: -; D: -; J: TRBJ2-3; V: TRBV29-1
DNA: TGTGCCAGCAGCCCAGGGGTCCCCACAGATACGCAGTATTTT; CDR3: CASSPGVPTDTQYF; size: once; D: -; J: TRBJ2-3; V: TRBV11-2
DNA: TGTGCCAGCAGTTTGGGGGGTCTAGCCAAAAACATTCAGTACTTC; CDR3: CASSLGGLAKNIQYF; size: few; D: -; J: TRBJ2-4; V: TRBV27
DNA: TGTGCCAGCAGCGACAGGGCGGGAGGGGAGCAGTACTTC; CDR3: CASSDRAGGEQYF; size: -; D: TRBD2; J: TRBJ2-7; V: TRBV6-4
DNA: TGTGCCAGCAGCTATACAGGGGCTGGAAACACCATATATTTT; CDR3: CASSYTGAGNTIYF; size: -; D: TRBD1; J: TRBJ1-3; V: TRBV7-9
DNA: TGCGCCAGCAGCCAAGACAAGCGGGAGTCCTACAATGAGCAGTTCTTC; CDR3: CASSQDKRESYNEQFF; size: -; D: TRBD2; J: TRBJ2-1; V: TRBV4-3
DNA: TGTGCCAGCAGCACGAGGACAGGGGGCTACGAGCAGTACTTC; CDR3: CASSTRTGGYEQYF; size: -; D: TRBD1; J: TRBJ2-7; V: TRBV7-8
DNA: TGCGCCAGCAGCTCGGGACAGGGTTACGAGCAGTACTTC; CDR3: CASSSGQGYEQYF; size: -; D: TRBD1; J: TRBJ2-7; V: TRBV4-1
DNA: TGTGCCAGCTCACTCGTAGGGGGCTCCTACAATGAGCAGTTCTTC; CDR3: CASSLVGGSYNEQFF; size: -; D: -; J: TRBJ2-1; V: TRBV18
DNA: TGCGCCAGCACCATGGGGGAGGTCAATGAGCAGTTCTTC; CDR3: CASTMGEVNEQFF; size: -; D: -; J: TRBJ2-1; V: TRBV5-1
DNA: TGTGCCAGTAGTGGACTAGCGGGGGTGAACACCGGGGAGCTGTTTTTT; CDR3: CASSGLAGVNTGELFF; size: -; D: TRBD2; J: TRBJ2-2; V: TRBV19
DNA: TGCGCCAGCAGCCTGGACAACTCCTACGAGCAGTACTTC; CDR3: CASSLDNSYEQYF; size: -; D: -; J: TRBJ2-7; V: TRBV5-1
DNA: TGTGCCAGCAGTGATTTTGGGAGCTCCTACAATGAGCAGTTCTTC; CDR3: CASSDFGSSYNEQFF; size: -; D: -; J: TRBJ2-1; V: TRBV25-1
DNA: TGTGCCAGCAGTTACGGGACAGGGGCCAATCAGCCCCAGCATTTT; CDR3: CASSYGTGANQPQHF; size: -; D: TRBD1; J: TRBJ1-5; V: TRBV6-5
DNA: TGCAGCGTTTATACTGGCAATGAGCAGTTCTTC; CDR3: CSVYTGNEQFF; size: -; D: -; J: TRBJ2-1; V: TRBV29-1
DNA: TGTGCCAGCAGTGATCCCCTTGGGGCCCACGAGGGGGCTAACTATGGCTACACCTTC; CDR3: CASSDPLGAHEGANYGYTF; size: -; D: -; J: TRBJ1-2; V: TRBV6-1
DNA: TGTGCCAGCAGCCTCAGGAGGCACAATGAGCAGTTCTTC; CDR3: CASSLRRHNEQFF; size: -; D: -; J: TRBJ2-1; V: TRBV7-9
DNA: TGTGCCAGCAGCTTAGCCGGGTCTGGAAACACCATATATTTT; CDR3: CASSLAGSGNTIYF; size: -; D: -; J: TRBJ1-3; V: TRBV7-6
DNA: TGTGCCAGCAGCTTAGGACAGAGCGGCAATCAGCCCCAGCATTTT; CDR3: CASSLGQSGNQPQHF; size: -; D: -; J: TRBJ1-5; V: TRBV7-2
DNA: TGTGCCAGCAGTTTTACAGGTTCCCAAGAGACCCAGTACTTC; CDR3: CASSFTGSQETQYF; size: -; D: -; J: TRBJ2-5; V: TRBV2
DNA: TGTGCCAGCACCTTGGGGGGGAAATCGAGGGAGCAGTACTTC; CDR3: CASTLGGKSREQYF; size: -; D: TRBD2; J: TRBJ2-7; V: TRBV27
DNA: TGCGCCAGTAGGTCGGGGATTACTGAAGCTTTCTTT; CDR3: CASRSGITEAFF; size: -; D: -; J: TRBJ1-1; V: TRBV5-1
DNA: TGTGCCAGCAGACCCGGGAGGACCGGGGAGCTGTTTTTT; CDR3: CASRPGRTGELFF; size: -; D: TRBD2; J: TRBJ2-2; V: TRBV5-4
DNA: TGCAGTGCTCTTCCCACAGATACGCAGTATTTT; CDR3: CSALPTDTQYF; size: -; D: -; J: TRBJ2-3; V: TRBV20-1